This T cell receptor beta chain came from a study of blood T cells in healthy people across ages. In the case of this clonotype: What it recognizes is unknown. A junction boundary mismatches the germline segment, possibly from a read error.

Per the germline V gene, CDR1 is SQVTM and CDR2 is ANQGSEA. CDR3 length equals 14 residues. Using a J-beta primer mix together with a sample-barcoded 5' primer, a second PCR was run for about 7 to 12 cycles. TCRdb re-called the 5' RACE reads through MiXCR, storing one row per CDR3 protein. This sample carries roughly 730,000 distinct CDR3 sequences, roughly 50% of them seen once, and the ten largest clones take around 25%. The study, taken as a whole, reports: Older age coincided with a roughly linear decline in TCR beta diversity per million T cells. Comparison with aged donors showed that long-lived donors had more naive CD4+ cells and higher diversity. Calculation of diversity from one million T cells yielded estimates considered to be underestimates.

The receptor was derived from a man aged 35-49 years in good health. Source material: blood. The rearrangement joins TRBV29-1 to TRBJ2-3; D possibly uses TRBD1 or TRBD2 (7 bases each). CDR3 bases: TGCAGCGTGATTTCGACAGCGGGGACAGAGACGCAGTATTTT. This encodes CSVISTAGTETQYF.